The clone carrying this TCR beta chain was counted between two and nine times. Sequenced by immunoSEQ multiplex PCR; TCRdb stores in-frame clones only, minus some. This sample has under 65,000 clones, with about 94% found just once. The data were taken from a study of technical replicates of blood from a few donors. Sequenced sample: PBMCs. This TCR was sampled from a human donor in good health. Some clones in this sample may be carry-over from other donors' samples.

In DNA form, the CDR3 reads TGCAGCGTTGAGAGGGAGGCCAGTAACACTGAAGCTTTCTTT. This gives the protein CSVEREASNTEAFF. The chain has TRBV29-1 and TRBJ1-1; D remains ambiguous. This CDR3 has 14 residues. CDR1 is SQVTM, CDR2 ANQGSEA, per germline. V was cut by 3 bases and J by 2 bases, with 13 bases left in between.